This T cell receptor beta chain appears in the sequencing data of a study of control samples from healthy donors and cancer patients. The protocol was immunoSEQ multiplex PCR, while the TCRdb copy is restricted to in-frame clones and leaves out a portion. Its clone listing holds 150,000 to 200,000 clones. V lost 4 bases and J lost 8; bases outside the gene matches: 12. The CDR3 runs to 15 residues. The germline V gene has CDR1 MGHDK and CDR2 SYGVNS. Sample: blood. This rearrangement joins TRBV25-1 to TRBJ1-2; TRBD1 matches at 8 bases. The sequence derives from a woman in her thirties in good health. CDR3 protein: CASSAVDREGYGYTF. CDR3 bases: TGTGCCAGCAGTGCCGTGGACAGGGAAGGTTACGGCTACACCTTC.